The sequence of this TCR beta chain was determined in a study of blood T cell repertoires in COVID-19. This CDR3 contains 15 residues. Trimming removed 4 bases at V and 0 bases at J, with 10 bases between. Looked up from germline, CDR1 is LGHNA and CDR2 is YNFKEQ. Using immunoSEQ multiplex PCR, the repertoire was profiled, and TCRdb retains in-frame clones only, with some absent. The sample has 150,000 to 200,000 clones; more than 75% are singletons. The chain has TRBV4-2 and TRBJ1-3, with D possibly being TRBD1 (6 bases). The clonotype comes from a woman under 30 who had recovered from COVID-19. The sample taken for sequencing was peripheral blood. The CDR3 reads CASSPGHLSGNTIYF. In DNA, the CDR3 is TGTGCCAGCAGCCCGGGACACCTCTCTGGAAACACCATATATTTT.